Here is one T cell receptor beta chain with its context. Its antigen is not identified. The junction departs from the called germline gene at one end, perhaps through a read error. A second about 7 to 11 cycle PCR used barcoded and J-beta primers. TCRdb re-called the 5' RACE reads through MiXCR, storing one row per CDR3 protein. Of roughly 410,000 distinct CDR3 sequences listed, about 52% were seen once; the top ten hold around 49%. This sample stems from a study of blood T cells in healthy people across ages. Study context: Template switching recovered approximately one barcoded beta molecule for every two T cells. Study-level results: Older age went with lower TCR beta diversity per million T cells, in a roughly linear way. Unsorted PBMC material precluded a definitive naive versus antigen-experienced comparison.

In germline, CDR1 is DFQATT, CDR2 SNEGSKA (reference sequence). This CDR3 has 12 amino acids. The sample consisted of blood. The TCR was taken from a man aged 60 to 69 in good health. The chain combines TRBV20-1 with TRBJ1-2; unclear D gene. CDR3 residues: CSAGDLGSGYTF. In DNA, the CDR3 is TGCAGTGCTGGAGATTTAGGGTCGGGCTACACCTTC.